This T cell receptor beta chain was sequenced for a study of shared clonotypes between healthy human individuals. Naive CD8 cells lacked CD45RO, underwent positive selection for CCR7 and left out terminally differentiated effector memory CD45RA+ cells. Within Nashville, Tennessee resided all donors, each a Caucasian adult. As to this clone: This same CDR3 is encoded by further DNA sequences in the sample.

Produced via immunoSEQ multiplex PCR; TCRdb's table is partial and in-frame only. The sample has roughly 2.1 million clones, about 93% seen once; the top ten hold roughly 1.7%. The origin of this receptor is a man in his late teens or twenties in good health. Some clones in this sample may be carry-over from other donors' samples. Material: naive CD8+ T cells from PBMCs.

CDR3 nucleotides: TGCGCCAGCAGCCAAGATCCAGAAGAGACCCAGTACTTC. The encoded protein is CASSQDPEETQYF. The chain uses TRBV4-3 and TRBJ2-5; no firm D call. CDR1 is LGHNA, CDR2 YSLEER, per germline. V shed 0 bases and J shed 3 bases, with 5 bases lying between them. CDR3 length: 13 residues.